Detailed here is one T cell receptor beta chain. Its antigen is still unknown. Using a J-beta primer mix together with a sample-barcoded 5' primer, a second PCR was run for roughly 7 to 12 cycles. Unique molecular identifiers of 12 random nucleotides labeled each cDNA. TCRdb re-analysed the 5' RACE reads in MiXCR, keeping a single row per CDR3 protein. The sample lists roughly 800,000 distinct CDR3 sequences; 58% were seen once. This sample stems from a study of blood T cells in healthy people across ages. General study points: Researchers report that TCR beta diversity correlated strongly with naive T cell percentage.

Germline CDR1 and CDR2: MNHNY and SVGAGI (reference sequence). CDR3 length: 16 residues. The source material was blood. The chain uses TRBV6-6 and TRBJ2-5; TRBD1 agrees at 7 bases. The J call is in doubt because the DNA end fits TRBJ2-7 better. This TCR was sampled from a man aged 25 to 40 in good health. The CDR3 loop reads CASSYLMTGSIGEQYF. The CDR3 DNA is TGTGCCAGCAGTTACCTAATGACAGGGAGTATTGGCGAGCAGTACTTC.